This section outlines one TCR beta chain sequence together with its context. This entry is derived from a study of beta chain features in type 1 diabetes. Study summary: Patients did not differ from healthy donors in age, gender or cell yield.

Isolated RNA was reverse transcribed in full, so expressed TCRB transcripts were sequenced. Some clones are missing from TCRdb's copy, which holds only in-frame ones; the method was immunoSEQ multiplex PCR. The sample includes some 150,000 clones, around a tenth of them seen just once. Only one heparinised blood draw was taken per donor, and its volume averaged about 116 mL. The germline V gene has CDR1 SGHDN and CDR2 FVKESK. This CDR3 contains 16 residues. V was clipped by 4 bases and J by 1 base, with 13 bases between them. This TCR was sampled from a woman aged 40 to 55 in good health. Sequenced: central memory CD4+ T cells from blood. V and J are TRBV14 and TRBJ1-4, with D possibly TRBD1 on 5 matching bases. CDR3 DNA: TGTGCCAGCAGCCGGCTCTTGGGGCAAACTAATGAAAAACTGTTTTTT. It specifies CASSRLLGQTNEKLFF.